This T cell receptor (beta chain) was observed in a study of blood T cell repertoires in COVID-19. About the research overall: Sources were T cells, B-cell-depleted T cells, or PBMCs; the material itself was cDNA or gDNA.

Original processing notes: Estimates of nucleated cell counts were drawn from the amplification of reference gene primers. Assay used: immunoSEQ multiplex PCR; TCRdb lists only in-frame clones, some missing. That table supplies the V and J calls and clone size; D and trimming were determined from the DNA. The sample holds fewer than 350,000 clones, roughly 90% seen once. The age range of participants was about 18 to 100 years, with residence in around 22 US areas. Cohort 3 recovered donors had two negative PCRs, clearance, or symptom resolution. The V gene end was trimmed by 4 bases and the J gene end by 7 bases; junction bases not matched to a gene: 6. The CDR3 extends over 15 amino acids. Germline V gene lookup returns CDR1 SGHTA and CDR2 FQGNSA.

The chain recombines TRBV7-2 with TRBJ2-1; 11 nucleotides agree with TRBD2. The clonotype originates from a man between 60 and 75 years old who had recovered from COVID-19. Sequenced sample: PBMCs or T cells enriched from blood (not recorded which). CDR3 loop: CASSSLAGGPNEQFF. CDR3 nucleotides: TGTGCCAGCAGCTCGTTAGCGGGAGGGCCAAATGAGCAGTTCTTC.